Listed here are 6 T cell receptor beta chains from one sample, sequenced in a study of OX40 agonist ivuxolimab in advanced cancers. The repertoire was sequenced with immunoSEQ multiplex PCR; TCRdb's copy has only in-frame clones and lacks some. In the table there are 70,000 or so clones, roughly 92% of which are singletons. The sample was CD4+ or CD8+ T cells sorted from blood, taken in a trial of the OX40 agonist ivuxolimab. Receptors originate from an adult with an advanced solid tumor such as melanoma, head and neck, liver or kidney cancer.

The chain employs TRBV18 and TRBJ2-3; possible D gene TRBD1, 6 bases. The CDR3 runs 14 residues. Looked up from germline, CDR1 is KGHSH and CDR2 is LQKENI. Trimming pared 1 base from V and 2 bases from J, leaving 7 bases between. The CDR3 DNA reads as TGTGCCAGCTCACCACGGACAGTCACAGATACGCAGTATTTT. It specifies CASSPRTVTDTQYF.

This chain joins TRBV15 and TRBJ2-7, with TRBD1 identical over 7 bases. CDR3 length equals 15 residues. Germline-derived CDR1 and CDR2 are LNHNV and YYDKDF (reference sequence). J lost 5 bases, V lost 0 bases, and 7 bases had no gene match. The CDR3 protein is CATSRDGQGVDEQYF. The CDR3 DNA sequence: TGTGCCACCAGCAGAGACGGGCAGGGGGTCGACGAGCAGTACTTC.

V and J are TRBV5-1 and TRBJ2-7, with 7 bases that match TRBD1. Germline CDR1 is SGHRS and CDR2 is YFSETQ. This CDR3 has 15 amino acids. V lost 0 bases, J lost 5 bases, and 8 bases stayed unmatched. DNA of the CDR3: TGCGCCAGCAGCTTGGCCGAGACAGGGTTCCACGAGCAGTACTTC. Amino acids: CASSLAETGFHEQYF.

The rearrangement links TRBV10-3 to TRBJ2-3; 11 nucleotides line up with TRBD1. Per the germline V gene, CDR1 is ENHRY and CDR2 is SYGVKD. V lost 2 bases and J lost 4; bases outside the gene matches: 8. CDR3 length equals 17 residues. CDR3 DNA sequence: TGTGCCATCAGTGAGCCTTGGGACAGGGGGTCGGCAGATACGCAGTATTTT. Translating gives CAISEPWDRGSADTQYF.

The CDR3 region is CASTTGQGGGRTIYF. As DNA, the CDR3 is TGTGCCAGCACTACCGGACAGGGAGGGGGAAGGACCATATATTTT. The chain employs TRBV6-4 and TRBJ1-3; 8 nucleotides match TRBD1. The CDR3 runs 15 residues. V lost 7 bases, J lost 10 bases, and 15 bases stayed unmatched. The V gene's germline CDR1 is MRHNA and CDR2 SNTAGT.

The chain couples TRBV27 to TRBJ2-1, with 8 bases matching TRBD2. V lost 5 bases and J lost 0; bases outside the gene matches: 3. Germline lookup yields CDR1 MNHEY and CDR2 SMNVEV (reference sequence). The CDR3 sequence is 15 residues long. The DNA for the CDR3 is TGTGCCAGCAGTCCGGGGACTAGCTCCTACAATGAGCAGTTCTTC. This gives the protein CASSPGTSSYNEQFF.